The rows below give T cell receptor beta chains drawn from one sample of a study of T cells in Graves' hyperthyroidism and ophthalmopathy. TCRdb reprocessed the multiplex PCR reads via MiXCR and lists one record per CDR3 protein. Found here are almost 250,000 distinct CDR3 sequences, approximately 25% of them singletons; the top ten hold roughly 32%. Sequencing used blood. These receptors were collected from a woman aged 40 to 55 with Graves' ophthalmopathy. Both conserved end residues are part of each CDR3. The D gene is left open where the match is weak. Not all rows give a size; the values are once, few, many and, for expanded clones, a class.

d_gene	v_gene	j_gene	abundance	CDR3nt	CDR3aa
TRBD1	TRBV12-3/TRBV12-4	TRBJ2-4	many	TGTGCCAGCAATGACAGGGGGACAAAAAACATTCAGTACTTC	CASNDRGTKNIQYF
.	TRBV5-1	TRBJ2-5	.	TGCGCCAGCAGTGCGAGGCGGGAAGAGACCCAGTACTTC	CASSARREETQYF
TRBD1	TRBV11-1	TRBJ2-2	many	TGTGCCAGCAGCACCCGGGACAGCTGGAACACCGGGGAGCTGTTTTTT	CASSTRDSWNTGELFF
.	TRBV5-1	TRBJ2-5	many	TGCGCCAGCAGCGTCAACGGAGGCCAAGAGACCCAGTACTTC	CASSVNGGQETQYF
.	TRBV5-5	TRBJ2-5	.	TGTGCCAGCAGTCAAGACGACAAGAGGAGAGAGACCCAGTACTTC	CASSQDDKRRETQYF
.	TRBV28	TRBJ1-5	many	TGTGCCAGCAGTTCACCCAGCAGGGTTCGCAATCAGCCCCAGCATTTT	CASSSPSRVRNQPQHF
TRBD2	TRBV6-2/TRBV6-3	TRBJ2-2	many	TGTGCCAGCAGTTACTCGTTCGAGACTAGCGGGAGCCCCGGGGAGCTGTTTTTT	CASSYSFETSGSPGELFF
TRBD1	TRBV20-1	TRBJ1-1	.	TGCAGTGCTAAACGACAGGGATCCGTCACTGAAGCTTTCTTT	CSAKRQGSVTEAFF
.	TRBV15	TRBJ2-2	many	TGTGCCACCAGCAGAGATTTCACCGGGGAGCTGTTTTTT	CATSRDFTGELFF
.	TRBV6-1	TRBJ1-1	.	TGTGCCACAACGAGGGGAACTGAAGCTTTCTTT	CATTRGTEAFF
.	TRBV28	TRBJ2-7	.	TGTGCCAGCACTTCGGGGGCTTACGAGCAGTACTTC	CASTSGAYEQYF
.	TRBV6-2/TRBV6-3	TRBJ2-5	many	TGTGCCAGCAGTAGGAAAGAGACCCAGTACTTC	CASSRKETQYF
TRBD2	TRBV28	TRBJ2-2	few	TGTGCCAGCAGTTTTGTAGCGGGAGGCCCGAACACCGGGGAGCTGTTTTTT	CASSFVAGGPNTGELFF
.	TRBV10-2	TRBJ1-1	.	TGCGCCAGCAGTGACTGGTCCAGGACGGGGCCTGAAGCTTTCTTT	CASSDWSRTGPEAFF
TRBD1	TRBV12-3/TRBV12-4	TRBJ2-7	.	TGTGCCAGCAGCACCGGGGACAGGGGGTACGAGCAGTACTTC	CASSTGDRGYEQYF
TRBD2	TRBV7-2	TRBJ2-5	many	TGTGCCAGCAGCTCCAGACTAGCGGGAACAGAGACCCAGTACTTC	CASSSRLAGTETQYF
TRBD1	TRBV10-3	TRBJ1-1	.	TGTGCCCTCTACTATGGGACAGGACGATTACGCGCAGGGCCTGAAGCTTTCTTT	CALYYGTGRLRAGPEAFF
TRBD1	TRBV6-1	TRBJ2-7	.	TGTGCCAGCAGTGAAGCGCGTACCCCCGGGACAGGGGACCCCTACGAGCAGTACTTC	CASSEARTPGTGDPYEQYF
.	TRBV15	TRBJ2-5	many	TGTGCCACCAGCAGGGTGCGGCAAGAGACCCAGTACTTC	CATSRVRQETQYF
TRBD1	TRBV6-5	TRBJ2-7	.	TGTGCCAGCAGTTACTCCTCGACCGGGACAGGGATATACGAGCAGTACTTC	CASSYSSTGTGIYEQYF
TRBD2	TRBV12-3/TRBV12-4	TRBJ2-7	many	TGTGCCAGCAGTTTAGGAGCGGGAGGGCCTATTCCCTACGAGCAGTACTTC	CASSLGAGGPIPYEQYF
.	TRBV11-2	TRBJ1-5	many	TGTGCCAGCAGCTCACATCGGGAGTATAGCAATCAGCCCCAGCATTTT	CASSSHREYSNQPQHF
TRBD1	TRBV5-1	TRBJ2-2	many	TGCGCCAGCAGCTTGGGTGGGACAGCGAACACCGGGGAGCTGTTTTTT	CASSLGGTANTGELFF
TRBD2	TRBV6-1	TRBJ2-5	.	TGTGCCTGGACCGTCGGGACTAGCGGGAGCCGTGAGACCCAGTACTTC	CAWTVGTSGSRETQYF
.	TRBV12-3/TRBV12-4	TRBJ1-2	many	TGTGCCAGCAGTTTGGGGGCAGGCTATGGCTACACCTTC	CASSLGAGYGYTF
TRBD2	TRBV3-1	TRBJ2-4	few	TGTGCCAGCAGCCACGGACTAGCGGGAGAAGAGAAAAACATTCAGTACTTC	CASSHGLAGEEKNIQYF
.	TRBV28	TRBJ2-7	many	TGTGCCAGCAGTTCCCAGGAGCCCTGGAACTACGAGCAGTACTTC	CASSSQEPWNYEQYF
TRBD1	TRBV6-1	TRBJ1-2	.	TGTGCCAGCAGCGAGGACAGGGGTACCTATGGCTACACCTTC	CASSEDRGTYGYTF
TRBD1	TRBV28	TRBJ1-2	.	TGTGCCAGCAGAGTTCCCGGGACAGGGGTTGGCTACACCTTC	CASRVPGTGVGYTF
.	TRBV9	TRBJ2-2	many	TGTGCCAGCAGCGAGGACAGCACAGGGTACGGGGAGCTGTTTTTT	CASSEDSTGYGELFF
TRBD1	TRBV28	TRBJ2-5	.	TGTGCCAGCAGTTACGGGACAGCTAGGGAGACCCAGTACTTC	CASSYGTARETQYF
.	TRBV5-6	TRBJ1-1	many	TGTGCCAGCCACATTCTACGGGGGTTAAGTGAAGCTTTCTTT	CASHILRGLSEAFF
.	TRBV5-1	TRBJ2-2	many	TGCGCCAGTCGTACCATTGCGAACACCGGGGAGCTGTTTTTT	CASRTIANTGELFF
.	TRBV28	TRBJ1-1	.	TGTGCAGCCCGGGACACCGACACTGAAGCTTTCTTT	CAARDTDTEAFF
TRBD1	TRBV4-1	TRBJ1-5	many	TGCGCCAGCAGCCACAGACAGGGCCCGTATCAGCCCCAGCATTTT	CASSHRQGPYQPQHF
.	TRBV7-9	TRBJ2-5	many	TGTGCCAGCAGCTCAGGGGGGATGGAGACCCAGTACTTC	CASSSGGMETQYF
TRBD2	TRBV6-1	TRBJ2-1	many	TGTGCCAGCAGTCTAGCGGGAGGTAACAATGAGCAGTTCTTC	CASSLAGGNNEQFF
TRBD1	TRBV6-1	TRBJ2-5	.	TGTGCCAGCATGATAGTACAGGGACAGGGGGGCGAGACCCAGTACTTC	CASMIVQGQGGETQYF
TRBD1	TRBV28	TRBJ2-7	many	TGTGCCAGCAGTGGGGCTTCTTTGGACAGGAGTTCCTACGAGCAGTACTTC	CASSGASLDRSSYEQYF
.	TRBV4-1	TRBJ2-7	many	TGCGCCAGCAGCCAAGCGGAACAAGAATACGAGCAGTACTTC	CASSQAEQEYEQYF
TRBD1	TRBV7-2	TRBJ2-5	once	TGTGCCAGCAGCTCCCGGGACAGGGTTGGAGAGACCCAGTACTTC	CASSSRDRVGETQYF
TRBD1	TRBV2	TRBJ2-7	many	TGTGCCAGCAGTGTCCGACAGGGGCCGTGGGGGGCGATCACTTACGAGCAGTACTTC	CASSVRQGPWGAITYEQYF
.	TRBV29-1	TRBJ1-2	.	TGCAGCGTGGGACGCAGGTCGTCTTATGGCTACACCTTC	CSVGRRSSYGYTF
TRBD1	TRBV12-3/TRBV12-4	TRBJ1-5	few	TGTGCCAGCAGTGGACAGGGGAAGCCCCAGCATTTT	CASSGQGKPQHF
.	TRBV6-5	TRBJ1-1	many	TGTGCCAGCAGTTACCAGGGTTTAGAAGCTTTCTTT	CASSYQGLEAFF
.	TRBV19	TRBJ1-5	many	TGTGCCAGTAGGCCAGAGACTTTCAATCAGCCCCAGCATTTT	CASRPETFNQPQHF
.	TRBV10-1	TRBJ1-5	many	TGCGCCAGCAGTGAGTCGAACTCCCGCCGGGACGGTAATCAGCCCCAGCATTTT	CASSESNSRRDGNQPQHF
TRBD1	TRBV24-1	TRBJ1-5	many	TGTGCCACCAGTGAGACCGGGACAGGGGCACAGCCCCAGCATTTT	CATSETGTGAQPQHF
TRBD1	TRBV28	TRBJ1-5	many	TGTGCCAGCACCCTGAGTAAGACAGGGTATCAGCCCCAGCATTTT	CASTLSKTGYQPQHF
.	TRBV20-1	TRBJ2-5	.	TGCAGTGCTAGCGGGACTCCCGAACAAGAGACCCAGTACTTC	CSASGTPEQETQYF
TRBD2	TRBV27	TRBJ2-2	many	TGTGCCAGTGCTCCGGGACTAGTCAACACCGGGGAGCTGTTTTTT	CASAPGLVNTGELFF
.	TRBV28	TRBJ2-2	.	TGTGCCAGCAGTTGGCAGGGAAACACCGGGGAGCTGTTTTTT	CASSWQGNTGELFF
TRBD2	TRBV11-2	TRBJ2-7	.	TGTGCCAGCAGCTTAGAGGGGGGGACGGGAGCCTACGAGCAGTACTTC	CASSLEGGTGAYEQYF
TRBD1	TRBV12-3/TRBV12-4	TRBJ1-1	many	TGTGCCAGCAGCCCGGACAGGGCCACTGAAGCTTTCTTT	CASSPDRATEAFF
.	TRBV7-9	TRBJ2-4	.	TGTGCCAGCAGCATCCCGACTGGGGAAACTGGAAACATTCAGTACTTC	CASSIPTGETGNIQYF
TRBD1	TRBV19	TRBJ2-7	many	TGTGCCAGTAGTCAGAGGGACAGGGGGAGCGAGCAGTACTTC	CASSQRDRGSEQYF
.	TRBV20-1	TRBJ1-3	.	TGCAGTGCTAGCATTCTTGAGGGACGGCTCTCTGGAAACACCATATATTTT	CSASILEGRLSGNTIYF